These T cell receptor beta chains were read from a single sample in a study of cytomegalovirus exposure and HLA in healthy donors. This table comes from immunoSEQ multiplex PCR, and its TCRdb copy is limited to in-frame clones, with some not included. The table lists 100,000 to 150,000 clones, approximately 70% of them singletons. Sequenced material: PBMCs. All receptors come from a man aged 55-75 years in good health and CMV-seropositive. Each CDR3 is given with its conserved first and last residue. D genes are given only for firm matches. Size is omitted from some rows. Given values are once, few, many or a class for expanded clones.

TRBJ1-2,TRBV28,.,many,TGTGCCAGCAGTTTACCGACTGACCACTATGGCTACACCTTC,CASSLPTDHYGYTF
TRBJ1-1,TRBV13,.,.,TGTGCCAGCTCAGTCGGGGGCACTGAAGCTTTCTTT,CASSVGGTEAFF
TRBJ1-6,TRBV9,TRBD1,.,TGTGCCAGCAGCCAGACAGGGAATAATTCACCCCTCCACTTT,CASSQTGNNSPLHF
TRBJ1-3,TRBV28,.,few,TGTGCCAGCAGTTTATGGGGGGCAGAGACCATATATTTT,CASSLWGAETIYF
TRBJ1-4,TRBV4-2,TRBD1,few,TGTGCCAGCAGCCAAGATGGGACAGGAAGAGACGGACTGTTTTTT,CASSQDGTGRDGLFF
TRBJ2-2,TRBV4-2,TRBD1,.,TGTGCCAGCAGCCAAGGTCTCGACAGGGGGGTCCCCGGGGAGCTGTTTTTT,CASSQGLDRGVPGELFF
TRBJ1-3,TRBV2,TRBD1,.,TGTGCCAGCAGTGACCAGGGGGCTGATGGAAACACCATATATTTT,CASSDQGADGNTIYF
TRBJ2-7,TRBV10-3,.,many,TGTGCCATCGCCTCAGGGGAAGGGGCCTACGAGCAGTACTTC,CAIASGEGAYEQYF
TRBJ1-6,TRBV27,TRBD1,.,TGTGCCAGCAGTTTAGATAGCGGACAGGGGGCTCTTTCACCCCTCCACTTT,CASSLDSGQGALSPLHF
TRBJ1-2,TRBV27,.,.,TGTGCCAGCAGTTTAGGGGGAGGGACCATCTTC,CASSLGGGTIF
TRBJ2-1,TRBV5-1,.,few,TGCGCCAGCGGAGTAGGGGACAACAATGAGCAGTTCTTC,CASGVGDNNEQFF
TRBJ1-5,TRBV4-1,.,few,TGTGCCAGCAGCCCCTTGGGGGGGAGCAATCAGCCCCAGCATTTT,CASSPLGGSNQPQHF
TRBJ1-5,TRBV11-3,TRBD1,.,TGTGCCAGCAGTCTAATCTGGGGGACAGGGGTTAGCAATCAGCCCCAGCATTTT,CASSLIWGTGVSNQPQHF
TRBJ2-7,TRBV4-1,TRBD1,.,TGCGCCAGCAGCCTCCCCGGGACAGGGTCCTACGAGCAGTACTTC,CASSLPGTGSYEQYF
TRBJ1-1,TRBV4-2,.,.,TGTGCCAGCAGCCAGACAGGCGTGAACACTGAAGCTTTCTTT,CASSQTGVNTEAFF
TRBJ2-7,TRBV7-2,TRBD1,.,TGTGCCAGCAGCTTAGGGGGGACAGTCTCCTACGAGCAGTACTTC,CASSLGGTVSYEQYF
TRBJ1-2,TRBV2,TRBD1,once,TGTGCCAGCAGATCCGGGACAGGGGGGTATGGCTACACCTTC,CASRSGTGGYGYTF
TRBJ1-6,TRBV6-5,.,.,TGTGCCAGCAGTCTACAGCTGGGTTATAATTCACCCCTCCACTTT,CASSLQLGYNSPLHF
TRBJ2-7,TRBV19,.,once,TGTGCCAGTAGTACCAGGGCCACCGCGTCCTACGAGCAGTACTTC,CASSTRATASYEQYF
TRBJ2-7,TRBV4-1,.,once,TGCGCCAGCAGCCTATTATCGCTAGGAGAGGGCCAGCAGTACTTC,CASSLLSLGEGQQYF
TRBJ1-1,TRBV6-1,.,once,TGTGCCAGCATGCGGAACACTGAAGCTTTCTTT,CASMRNTEAFF
TRBJ1-1,TRBV4-2,.,few,TGTGCCAGCAGCCAAGATACAGCCTCTAACACTGAAGCTTTCTTT,CASSQDTASNTEAFF
TRBJ1-5,TRBV19,.,.,TGTGCCAGTAGTATCAGGCTCCTCAATCAGCCCCAGCATTTT,CASSIRLLNQPQHF
TRBJ1-5,TRBV10-3,TRBD1,.,TGTGCCATCAGTGATGGGACAGGGGATCAGCCCCAGCATTTT,CAISDGTGDQPQHF